What follows are 30 T cell receptor beta chains derived from one specimen sequenced in a study of cytomegalovirus exposure and HLA in healthy donors. Both 60 Vbeta primers and 13 Jbeta primers went into the PCR. The data were produced by immunoSEQ multiplex PCR, yet TCRdb's version contains in-frame clones alone and is incomplete. The sample lists about 100,000 clones, 60% to 80% occurring once. Sequencing was done on a sample of PBMCs. Every receptor here comes from a woman aged 55-69 years in good health and CMV-seropositive.

CDR3 loop: CASILAGYEQYF. The CDR3, as DNA: TGTGCCAGCATCCTAGCGGGCTACGAGCAGTACTTC. The rearrangement uses TRBV2 and TRBJ2-5; 8 bases agree with TRBD2. The J call may be wrong; the DNA end is better matched by TRBJ2-7. The CDR3 is 12 residues long. Germline V gene lookup returns CDR1 SNHLY and CDR2 FYNNEI.

The chain links TRBV27 to TRBJ1-4; 11 nucleotides agree with TRBD1. This CDR3 contains 16 residues. The V segment lost 10 bases and the J segment 0 bases; nucleotides outside the gene matches: 7. In germline, CDR1 is MNHEY, CDR2 SMNVEV (reference sequence). CDR3 protein: CAIAGTGGSTNEKLFF. In DNA form, the CDR3 reads TGTGCCATCGCCGGGACAGGGGGTTCAACTAATGAAAAACTGTTTTTT.

V and J are TRBV19 and TRBJ2-7, with TRBD1 identical over 7 bases. V dropped 8 bases and J dropped 3; count of bases not matched to a gene: 10. Germline lookup yields CDR1 LNHDA and CDR2 SQIVND (reference sequence). The CDR3 has 14 residues. This CDR3 is CASSIPGQNYEQYF. Written as DNA, the CDR3 is TGTGCCAGTTCCATTCCGGGACAGAACTACGAGCAGTACTTC.

This clone was detected only a few times. This chain connects TRBV19 to TRBJ1-5; D may be TRBD1 (6 bases). The CDR3 has 15 amino acids. The V and J ends lost 8 bases and 1 base respectively, with 15 bases between them. Looked up from germline, CDR1 is LNHDA and CDR2 is SQIVND (reference sequence). CDR3 loop: CASLRDKKSNQPQHF. The CDR3 DNA sequence: TGTGCCAGTCTCCGGGACAAGAAAAGCAATCAGCCCCAGCATTTT.

The chain has TRBV14 and TRBJ2-7; no firm D call. V was trimmed by 1 base and J by 3 bases, leaving 10 bases between them. The CDR3 loop spans 14 amino acids. CDR1 and CDR2 from the germline V gene are SGHDN and FVKESK. The CDR3 region has the DNA TGTGCCAGCAGCCAAGGGTGGCAGTACTACGAGCAGTACTTC. This translates into CASSQGWQYYEQYF.

The chain recombines TRBV28 with TRBJ1-1; 8 bases line up with TRBD1. Trimming cost V 8 bases and J 3 bases; bases outside gene matches: 11. Germline lookup yields CDR1 MDHEN and CDR2 SYDVKM. The CDR3 totals 15 residues. This CDR3 is CASRNSGGYDTEAFF. The CDR3 bases are TGTGCCAGCCGAAATTCAGGGGGCTACGACACTGAAGCTTTCTTT.

The rearrangement uses TRBV7-3 and TRBJ1-1; possibly TRBD1 for D (6 bases). The ends were cut back, 0 bases at V and 5 bases at J, with 19 bases in the middle. Per the germline V gene, CDR1 is SGHTA and CDR2 is FQGTGA. CDR3 size: 17 residues. The CDR3 DNA sequence: TGTGCCAGCAGCTTAACCTCGGGGAGAGGGGGTGGTACTGAAGCTTTCTTT. It encodes CASSLTSGRGGGTEAFF.

The V gene is TRBV6-5, the J gene TRBJ2-2, with D perhaps matching TRBD1 (7 bases). Per germline, CDR1 MNHEY and CDR2 SVGAGI. The CDR3 is made up of 15 amino acids. Trimming pared 2 bases from V and 5 bases from J, leaving 12 bases between. The CDR3 loop reads CASSYAGQRTGELFF. As DNA, the CDR3 is TGTGCCAGCAGTTACGCGGGACAGCGAACCGGGGAGCTGTTTTTT.

This chain joins TRBV23-1 and TRBJ2-2; 12 nucleotides line up with TRBD2. TRBV23-1 falls under the ORF class, with uncertain function. Trimming at V came to 0 bases and at J to 1 base, leaving 9 bases not matched to a gene. CDR3 length equals 20 residues. CDR3 protein: CASSQSTMLAGGQNTGELFF. The CDR3 nucleotides are TGCGCCAGCAGTCAATCGACCATGCTAGCGGGAGGGCAGAACACCGGGGAGCTGTTTTTT.

The chain carries TRBV10-3 and TRBJ1-1; weak D call: TRBD1 (5 bases). This CDR3 has 13 amino acids. CDR1 ENHRY and CDR2 SYGVKD come from the germline V gene. The ends were cut back, 8 bases at V and 5 bases at J, with 15 bases in the middle. As DNA, the CDR3 is TGTGCCATCCAAGGGGAGGGCTATACTGAAGCTTTCTTT. The encoded protein is CAIQGEGYTEAFF.

V gene TRBV27 combines with J gene TRBJ2-1, with 13 bases matching TRBD2. The germline gives CDR1 MNHEY, CDR2 SMNVEV (reference sequence). The CDR3 is 18 residues long. After removal of 0 bases from V and 5 bases from J, the junction contained 7 bases not matched to a gene. CDR3 residues: CASSLSGLAGVPHNEQFF. CDR3 nucleotide sequence: TGTGCCAGCAGTTTATCTGGACTAGCGGGAGTTCCACACAATGAGCAGTTCTTC.

The chain carries TRBV19 and TRBJ2-1; no firm D call. CDR1 LNHDA and CDR2 SQIVND come from the germline V gene (reference sequence). V was shortened by 0 bases and J by 4 bases, with 10 bases between the two germline ends. The CDR3 contains 15 residues. Here the CDR3 reads CASSIDGGTYNEQFF. Here the CDR3 DNA reads TGTGCCAGTAGTATAGATGGTGGCACGTACAATGAGCAGTTCTTC.

The CDR3 nucleotides read TGTGCCACCAGCAGTTTTGGGACTAGCTCCTACAATGAGCAGTTCTTC. Its protein product is CATSSFGTSSYNEQFF. The chain links TRBV15 to TRBJ2-1; the match to TRBD2 covers 8 bases. This CDR3 contains 16 residues. V shed 3 bases and J 0 bases; nucleotides not matched to a gene: 4. Germline CDR1 reads LNHNV; CDR2 reads YYDKDF (reference sequence).

The chain recombines TRBV27 with TRBJ2-7; maybe TRBD2 (7 bases). With 7 bases removed from V and 2 bases from J, the gap between germline ends came to 15 bases. The germline gives CDR1 MNHEY, CDR2 SMNVEV (reference sequence). The CDR3 length is 14 residues. In nucleotides, the CDR3 is TGTGCCAGCAAGGCCCGGGGGGCCACCTACGAGCAGTACTTC. This codes for CASKARGATYEQYF.

This chain uses TRBV9 with TRBJ1-3; perhaps TRBD1 as D (5 bases). This CDR3 has 15 residues. V lost 2 bases and J lost 2, with 11 bases in between. Germline assignment: CDR1 SGDLS and CDR2 YYNGEE. The CDR3 nucleotides are TGTGCCAGCAGCGTCAATAGGGGTGCTGGAAACACCATATATTTT. Its translation is CASSVNRGAGNTIYF.

The chain joins TRBV18 to TRBJ2-7; D gene ambiguous. Germline loops: CDR1 KGHSH, CDR2 LQKENI. Trimming removed 1 base from V and 4 bases from J, with 17 bases in between. The CDR3 totals 16 residues. The CDR3 region has the DNA TGTGCCAGCTCACCACAAACCAGCGCGTCACCTTACGAGCAGTACTTC. This encodes CASSPQTSASPYEQYF.

This clone was counted only a few times. The rearrangement joins TRBV7-9 to TRBJ2-7; 7 positions match TRBD1. The J segment lost 4 bases and the V segment lost 5 bases, leaving 14 bases of the junction unmatched. This CDR3 spans 16 amino acids. Germline assignment: CDR1 SEHNR and CDR2 FQNEAQ (reference sequence). The CDR3 loop is CASSPRQGTPPYEQYF. Here the CDR3 DNA reads TGTGCCAGCAGCCCCAGACAGGGAACCCCCCCGTACGAGCAGTACTTC.

This clone was counted between two and nine times. The V call is TRBV5-1, the J call TRBJ2-7; 10 bases fit TRBD2. There are 15 residues in the CDR3. In germline, CDR1 is SGHRS, CDR2 YFSETQ. V lost 1 base to trimming and J lost 2 bases; unmatched junction nucleotides: 3. The CDR3 DNA reads as TGCGCCAGCAGCTTGAGACTAGCGGGCCCCTACGAGCAGTACTTC. It translates to CASSLRLAGPYEQYF. Full variable domain (missing parts from reference TRBV5-1 and TRBJ2-7): KAGVTQTPRYLIKTRGQQVTLSCSPISGHRSVSWYQQTPGQGLQFLFEYFSETQRNKGNFPGRFSGRQFSNSRSEMNVSTLELGDSALYLCASSLRLAGPYEQYFGPGTRLTVT.

This clone turned up a few times. The chain employs TRBV5-4 and TRBJ2-2; possible D gene TRBD2, 6 bases. Per the germline V gene, CDR1 is SGHNT and CDR2 is YYREEE (reference sequence). V gave up 0 bases and J gave up 9 bases, with 21 bases separating them. This CDR3 has 17 amino acids. The DNA of the CDR3 is TGTGCCAGCAGCTTGGCCGGGGGATCGAGCGTAAGCCGGGAGCTGTTTTTT. This sequence encodes CASSLAGGSSVSRELFF.

This chain connects TRBV28 to TRBJ2-7, with 10 bases aligning to TRBD2. J gave up 4 bases and V 5 bases, and 5 bases lay outside the gene matches. Germline values: CDR1 MDHEN, CDR2 SYDVKM. The CDR3 totals 14 residues. CDR3 sequence (DNA): TGTGCCAGCAGTAATCTAGCGGGAGAGTACGAGCAGTACTTC. It specifies CASSNLAGEYEQYF. Looking up the rest from reference TRBV28 and TRBJ2-7 gives the full variable domain: DVKVTQSSRYLVKRTGEKVFLECVQDMDHENMFWYRQDPGLGLRLIYFSYDVKMKEKGDIPEGYSVSREKKERFSLILESASTNQTSMYLCASSNLAGEYEQYFGPGTRLTVT.

Note on this clone: The same CDR3 arises from other DNA sequences in this sample as well. This chain links TRBV19 with TRBJ2-7, with TRBD2 identical over 13 bases. CDR3 length equals 14 residues. The germline V gene encodes CDR1 LNHDA and CDR2 SQIVND (reference sequence). V shed 6 bases, J shed 3 bases, and the junction held 2 bases outside the gene matches. The CDR3 DNA reads as TGTGCCAGTAGCCGGACTAGCGGGAGCTACGAGCAGTACTTC. Protein: CASSRTSGSYEQYF.

A few counts support this clone. The gene calls are TRBV5-1 and TRBJ2-7; TRBD1 matches at 8 bases. J was trimmed by 0 bases and V by 7 bases; bases with no gene match: 6. The CDR3 spans 14 residues. Germline V gives CDR1 SGHRS, CDR2 YFSETQ. CDR3 nucleotides: TGCGCCAGCGCCCCGGGACAGGCCTCCTACGAGCAGTACTTC. Protein sequence: CASAPGQASYEQYF.

V usage is TRBV7-8 and J usage is TRBJ1-1, with no clear D. Germline CDR1 reads SGHVS; CDR2 reads FQNEAQ. V was pared by 3 bases and J by 1 base, with 15 bases between. The CDR3 covers 16 residues. The CDR3 DNA follows: TGTGCCAGCAGCTTCGGCAGACTTCCACAGAACACTGAAGCTTTCTTT. Amino acid sequence: CASSFGRLPQNTEAFF. Full variable domain (missing parts from reference TRBV7-8 and TRBJ1-1): GAGVSQSPRYKVAKRGQDVALRCDPISGHVSLFWYQQALGQGPEFLTYFQNEAQLDKSGLPSDRFFAERPEGSVSTLKIQRTQQEDSAVYLCASSFGRLPQNTEAFFGQGTRLTVV.

This chain connects TRBV6-1 to TRBJ1-3; TRBD1 might be the D (6 bases). The CDR3 length is 13 residues. The germline V gene encodes CDR1 MNHNS and CDR2 SASEGT. V lost 3 bases, J lost 3 bases, and 6 bases lay in between. The CDR3 protein is CASSDRGGNTIYF. In DNA, the CDR3 is TGTGCCAGCAGTGACAGGGGTGGAAACACCATATATTTT.

The V gene is TRBV18, the J gene TRBJ1-5; D gene uncertain. The germline V and J ends were trimmed by 4 bases and 2 bases, with 3 bases remaining between them. The CDR3 spans 12 residues. Germline CDR1 and CDR2: KGHSH and LQKENI. In DNA form, the CDR3 reads TGTGCCAGCTCACGCGGCAATCAGCCCCAGCATTTT. It is translated as CASSRGNQPQHF.

This rearrangement joins TRBV5-4 to TRBJ1-5; 10 bases match TRBD1. The CDR3 runs 15 residues. Trimming removed 4 bases from V and 2 bases from J; junction bases left unmatched: 3. Germline lookup yields CDR1 SGHNT and CDR2 YYREEE (reference sequence). The CDR3 sequence is CASSPGTGGNQPQHF. As DNA, the CDR3 is TGTGCCAGCAGCCCCGGGACAGGGGGCAATCAGCCCCAGCATTTT. The complete variable domain, with remaining parts taken from reference TRBV5-4 and TRBJ1-5, reads ETGVTQSPTHLIKTRGQQVTLRCSSQSGHNTVSWYQQALGQGPQFIFQYYREEENGRGNFPPRFSGLQFPNYSSELNVNALELDDSALYLCASSPGTGGNQPQHFGDGTRLSIL.

J is TRBJ2-1 and V is TRBV19, with no clear D. Per germline, CDR1 LNHDA and CDR2 SQIVND (reference sequence). Trimming pared 5 bases from V and 5 bases from J, leaving 10 bases between. The CDR3 totals 13 residues. The CDR3 DNA follows: TGTGCCAGTAGTTGGCAGATAAACAATGAGCAGTTCTTC. This encodes CASSWQINNEQFF.

This clone was seen only once. The V gene is TRBV9, the J gene TRBJ1-4, with TRBD1 identical over 8 bases. The CDR3 covers 14 residues. J was trimmed by 5 bases and V by 3 bases; bases with no gene match: 3. Per the germline V gene, CDR1 is SGDLS and CDR2 is YYNGEE. CDR3 sequence: CASSGTGTNEKLFF. The CDR3 DNA sequence: TGTGCCAGCAGCGGGACAGGGACAAATGAAAAACTGTTTTTT.

The V gene is TRBV7-2, the J gene TRBJ1-1; 10 bases align to TRBD1. Germline V gene data show CDR1 as SGHTA and CDR2 as FQGNSA. The CDR3 extends over 13 amino acids. V shed 5 bases, J shed 7 bases, and the junction held 4 bases outside the gene matches. CDR3 nucleotides: TGTGCCAGCAGCGGACAGGGGGGGGGTGAAGCTTTCTTT. Its translation: CASSGQGGGEAFF.

The chain couples TRBV5-1 to TRBJ1-1, with TRBD1 matching 9 bases. Losses at the gene ends were 6 bases for V and 7 bases for J; bases not matched to a gene: 13. CDR1 is SGHRS, CDR2 YFSETQ, per germline. This CDR3 spans 15 amino acids. The CDR3 here is CASIPAPGTGYEAFF. DNA of the CDR3: TGCGCCAGCATACCAGCACCCGGGACAGGGTATGAAGCTTTCTTT.